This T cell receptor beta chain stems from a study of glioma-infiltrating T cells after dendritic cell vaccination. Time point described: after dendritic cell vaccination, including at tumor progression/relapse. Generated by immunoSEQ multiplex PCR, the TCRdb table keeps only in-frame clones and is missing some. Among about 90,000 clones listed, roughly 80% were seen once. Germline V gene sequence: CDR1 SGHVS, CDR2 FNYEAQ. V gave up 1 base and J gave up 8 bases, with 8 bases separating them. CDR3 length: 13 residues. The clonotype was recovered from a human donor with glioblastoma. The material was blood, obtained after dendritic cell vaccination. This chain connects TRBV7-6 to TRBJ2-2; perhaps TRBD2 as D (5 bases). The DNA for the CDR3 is TGTGCCAGCAGCTTAGTCGGGGAGGGGGAGCTGTTTTTT. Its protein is CASSLVGEGELFF.